A single sample gave rise to the 3 T cell receptor beta chains below, sequenced in a study of blood T cell repertoires in COVID-19. Libraries were prepared by immunoSEQ multiplex PCR; TCRdb keeps only in-frame clonotypes and omits some of them. In the table there are 300,000 or so clones, around 89% of which are singletons. Material for sequencing was peripheral blood. Every receptor here comes from a woman in her twenties or thirties who had recovered from COVID-19.

This chain connects TRBV11-2 to TRBJ2-5; possible D gene TRBD2, 7 bases. The CDR3 length is 15 residues. Trimming cost V 3 bases and J 5 bases, with 16 bases left between them. In germline, CDR1 is SGHAT, CDR2 FQNNGV. CDR3 bases: TGTGCCAGCAGCTTGCGAGGGGCGGGGGCTGAGACCCAGTACTTC. Residues: CASSLRGAGAETQYF. The whole variable domain, filled in from reference TRBV11-2 and TRBJ2-5, reads EAGVAQSPRYKIIEKRQSVAFWCNPISGHATLYWYQQILGQGPKLLIQFQNNGVVDDSQLPKDRFSAERLKGVDSTLKIQPAKLEDSAVYLCASSLRGAGAETQYFGPGTRLLVL.

The chain recombines TRBV27 with TRBJ2-6, with TRBD1 matching 7 bases. Germline V lookup: CDR1 MNHEY, CDR2 SMNVEV (reference sequence). Trimming removed 2 bases from V and 2 bases from J; junction bases left unmatched: 3. CDR3 size: 16 residues. The DNA of the CDR3 is TGTGCCAGCAGTTTACGACAGGGAACTGGGGCCAACGTCCTGACTTTC. Its translation: CASSLRQGTGANVLTF.

CDR3 region: CASSFSVNYGYTF. CDR3 sequence (DNA): TGTGCCAGCAGTTTCTCAGTTAACTATGGCTACACCTTC. The rearrangement uses TRBV28 and TRBJ1-2; D not resolved. The germline V gene encodes CDR1 MDHEN and CDR2 SYDVKM. Trimming left V 3 bases short and J 1 base short, with 6 bases between. The CDR3 covers 13 residues.